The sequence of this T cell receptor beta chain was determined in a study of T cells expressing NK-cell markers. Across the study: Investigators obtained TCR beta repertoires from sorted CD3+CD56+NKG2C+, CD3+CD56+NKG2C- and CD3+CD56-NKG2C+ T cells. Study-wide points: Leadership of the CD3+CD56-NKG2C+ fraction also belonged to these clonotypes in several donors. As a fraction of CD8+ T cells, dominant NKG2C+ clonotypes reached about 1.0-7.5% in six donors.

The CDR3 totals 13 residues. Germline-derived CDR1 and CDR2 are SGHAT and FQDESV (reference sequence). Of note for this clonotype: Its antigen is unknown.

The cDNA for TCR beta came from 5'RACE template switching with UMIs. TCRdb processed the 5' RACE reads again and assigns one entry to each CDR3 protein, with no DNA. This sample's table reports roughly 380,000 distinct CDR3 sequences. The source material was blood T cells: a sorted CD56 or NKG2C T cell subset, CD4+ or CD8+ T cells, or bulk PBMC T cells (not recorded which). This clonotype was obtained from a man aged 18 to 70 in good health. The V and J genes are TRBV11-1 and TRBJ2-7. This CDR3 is CASSLVLASEQYF.